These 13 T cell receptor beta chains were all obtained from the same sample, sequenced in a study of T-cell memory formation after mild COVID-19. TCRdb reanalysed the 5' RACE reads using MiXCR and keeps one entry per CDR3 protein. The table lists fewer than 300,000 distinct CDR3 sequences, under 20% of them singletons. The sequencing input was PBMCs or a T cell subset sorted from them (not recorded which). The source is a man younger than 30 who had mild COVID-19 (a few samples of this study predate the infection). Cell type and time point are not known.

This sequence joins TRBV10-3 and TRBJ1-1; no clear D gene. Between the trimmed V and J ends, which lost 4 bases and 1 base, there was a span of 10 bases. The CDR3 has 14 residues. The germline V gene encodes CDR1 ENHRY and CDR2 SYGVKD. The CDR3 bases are TGTGCCATCAGTGGAAGGGAGGGGAACACTGAAGCTTTCTTT. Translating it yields CAISGREGNTEAFF.

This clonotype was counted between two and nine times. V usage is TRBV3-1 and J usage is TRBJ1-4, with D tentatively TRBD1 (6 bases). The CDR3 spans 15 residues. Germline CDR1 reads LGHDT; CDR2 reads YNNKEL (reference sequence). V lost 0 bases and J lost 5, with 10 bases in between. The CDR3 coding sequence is TGTGCCAGCAGCCAAGAGGGGGCAAGGAATGAAAAACTGTTTTTT. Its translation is CASSQEGARNEKLFF.

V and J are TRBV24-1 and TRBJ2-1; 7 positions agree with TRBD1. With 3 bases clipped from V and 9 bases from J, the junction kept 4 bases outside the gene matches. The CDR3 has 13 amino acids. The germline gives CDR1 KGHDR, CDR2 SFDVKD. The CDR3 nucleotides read TGTGCCACCAGTGATCTACAGGGGTTTGAGCAGTTCTTC. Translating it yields CATSDLQGFEQFF.

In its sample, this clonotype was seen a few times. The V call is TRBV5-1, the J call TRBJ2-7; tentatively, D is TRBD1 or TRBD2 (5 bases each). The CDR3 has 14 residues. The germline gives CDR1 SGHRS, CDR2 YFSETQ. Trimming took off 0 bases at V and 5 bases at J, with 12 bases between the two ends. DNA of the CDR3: TGCGCCAGCAGCTTGGTAGGGACCCCAAACGAGCAGTACTTC. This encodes CASSLVGTPNEQYF.

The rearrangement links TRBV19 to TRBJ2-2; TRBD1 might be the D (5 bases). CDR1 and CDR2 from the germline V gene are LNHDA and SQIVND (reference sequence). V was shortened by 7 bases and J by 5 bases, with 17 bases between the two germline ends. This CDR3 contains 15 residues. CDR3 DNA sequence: TGTGCCAGTACCCTCCAGGGCAAGGATACCGGGGAGCTGTTTTTT. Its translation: CASTLQGKDTGELFF.

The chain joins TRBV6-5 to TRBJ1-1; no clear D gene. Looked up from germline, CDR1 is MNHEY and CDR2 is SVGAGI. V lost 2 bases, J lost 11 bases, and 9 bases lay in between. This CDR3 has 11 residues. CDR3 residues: CASSYVGLAFF. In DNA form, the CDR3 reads TGTGCCAGCAGTTACGTGGGCCTCGCTTTCTTT.

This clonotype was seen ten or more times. CDR3 nucleotides: TGCGCCAGCAGCTACGGACAGGGTCAGCCCCAGCATTTT. Translated, it gives CASSYGQGQPQHF. The chain joins TRBV5-1 to TRBJ1-5, with 8 nucleotides matching TRBD1. The V gene end was trimmed by 3 bases and the J gene end by 6 bases; junction bases not matched to a gene: 2. This CDR3 comprises 13 residues. Germline-derived CDR1 and CDR2 are SGHRS and YFSETQ.

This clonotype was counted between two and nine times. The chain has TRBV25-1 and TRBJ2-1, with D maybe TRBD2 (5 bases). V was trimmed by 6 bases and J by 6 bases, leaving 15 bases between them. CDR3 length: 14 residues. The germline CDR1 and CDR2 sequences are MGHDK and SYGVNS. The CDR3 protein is CASSHVGSVNEQFF. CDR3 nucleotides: TGTGCCAGCAGCCATGTGGGTAGCGTCAATGAGCAGTTCTTC.

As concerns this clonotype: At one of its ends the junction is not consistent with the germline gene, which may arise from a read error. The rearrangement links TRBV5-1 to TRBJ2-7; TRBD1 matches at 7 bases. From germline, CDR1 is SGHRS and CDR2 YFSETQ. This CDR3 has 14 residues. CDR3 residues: CASASYRGSNEQYF. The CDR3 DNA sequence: TGCGCCAGCGCGAGCTACAGGGGCTCCAACGAGCAGTACTTC.

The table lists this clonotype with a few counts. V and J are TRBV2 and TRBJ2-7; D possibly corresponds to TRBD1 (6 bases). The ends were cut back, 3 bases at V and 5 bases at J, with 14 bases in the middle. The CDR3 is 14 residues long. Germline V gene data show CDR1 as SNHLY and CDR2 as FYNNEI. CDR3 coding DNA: TGTGCCAGCAGTGATCAGAGCAGGGGCAACGAGCAGTACGTC. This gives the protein CASSDQSRGNEQYV.

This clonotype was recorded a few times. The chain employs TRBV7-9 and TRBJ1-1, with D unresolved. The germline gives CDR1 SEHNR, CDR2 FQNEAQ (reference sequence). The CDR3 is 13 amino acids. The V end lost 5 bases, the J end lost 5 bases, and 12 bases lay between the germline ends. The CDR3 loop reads CASSPLSRTEAFF. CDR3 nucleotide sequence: TGTGCCAGCAGCCCCCTGAGTAGGACTGAAGCTTTCTTT. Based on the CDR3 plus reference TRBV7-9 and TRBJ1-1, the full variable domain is DTGVSQNPRHKITKRGQNVTFRCDPISEHNRLYWYRQTLGQGPEFLTYFQNEAQLEKSRLLSDRFSAERPKGSFSTLEIQRTEQGDSAMYLCASSPLSRTEAFFGQGTRLTVV.

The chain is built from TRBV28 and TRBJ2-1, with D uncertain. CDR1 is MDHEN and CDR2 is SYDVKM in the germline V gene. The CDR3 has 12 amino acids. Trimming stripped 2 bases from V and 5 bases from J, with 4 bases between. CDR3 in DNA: TGTGCCAGCAGTTTACAGGACAATGAGCAGTTCTTC. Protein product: CASSLQDNEQFF.

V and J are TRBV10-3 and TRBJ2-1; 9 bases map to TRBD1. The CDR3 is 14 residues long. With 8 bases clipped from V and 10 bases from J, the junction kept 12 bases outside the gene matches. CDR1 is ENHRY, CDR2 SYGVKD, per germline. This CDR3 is CAIGPQGARREQFF. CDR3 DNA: TGTGCCATCGGCCCACAGGGGGCGCGTAGAGAGCAGTTCTTC.